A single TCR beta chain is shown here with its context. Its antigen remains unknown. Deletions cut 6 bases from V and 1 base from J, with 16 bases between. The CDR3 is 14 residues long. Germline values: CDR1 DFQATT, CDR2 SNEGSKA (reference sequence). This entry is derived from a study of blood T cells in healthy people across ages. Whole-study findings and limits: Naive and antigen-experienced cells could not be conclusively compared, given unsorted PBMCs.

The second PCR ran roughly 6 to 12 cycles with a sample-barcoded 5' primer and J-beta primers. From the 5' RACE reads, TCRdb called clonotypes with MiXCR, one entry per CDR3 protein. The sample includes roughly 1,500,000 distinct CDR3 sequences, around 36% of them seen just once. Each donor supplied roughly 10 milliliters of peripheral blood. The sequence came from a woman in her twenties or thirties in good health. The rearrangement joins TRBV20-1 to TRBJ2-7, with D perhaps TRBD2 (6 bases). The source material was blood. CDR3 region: CSATESSGSYEQYF. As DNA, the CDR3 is TGCAGTGCAACGGAGAGTAGCGGTTCCTACGAGCAGTACTTC.